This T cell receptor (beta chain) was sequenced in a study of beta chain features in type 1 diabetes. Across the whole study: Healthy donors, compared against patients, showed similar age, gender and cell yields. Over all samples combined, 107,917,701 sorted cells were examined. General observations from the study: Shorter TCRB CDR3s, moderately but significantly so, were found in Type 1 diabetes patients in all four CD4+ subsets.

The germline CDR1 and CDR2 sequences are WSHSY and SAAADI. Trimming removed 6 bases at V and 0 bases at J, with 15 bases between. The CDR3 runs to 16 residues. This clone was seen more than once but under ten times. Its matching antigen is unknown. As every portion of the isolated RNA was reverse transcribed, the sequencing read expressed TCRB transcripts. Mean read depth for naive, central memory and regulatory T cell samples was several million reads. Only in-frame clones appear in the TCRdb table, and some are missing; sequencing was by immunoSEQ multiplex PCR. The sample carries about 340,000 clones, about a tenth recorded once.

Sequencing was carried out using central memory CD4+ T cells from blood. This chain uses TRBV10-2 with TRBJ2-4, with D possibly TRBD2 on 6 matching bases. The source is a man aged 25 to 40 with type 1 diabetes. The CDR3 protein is CASRSGWDSAKNIQYF. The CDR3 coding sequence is TGCGCCAGCAGGTCGGGGTGGGACTCAGCCAAAAACATTCAGTACTTC.